The T cell receptor (beta chain) under discussion was sequenced for a study of cytomegalovirus exposure and HLA in healthy donors. Study overall: Findings of an earlier analysis included 90 million to 120 million unique TCR beta sequences from 200 million or so T cells.

Points from the study as a whole: Within the data, a cluster of highly shared sequence variants was likely a sequencing artifact.

Germline V gives CDR1 SGHNT, CDR2 YENEEA. There are 12 residues in the CDR3. The germline V and J ends were trimmed by 4 bases and 8 bases, with 11 bases remaining between them. In the case of this clone: The antigen is not known.

The PCR was carried out with 60 Vbeta primers and 13 Jbeta primers. TCRdb keeps only in-frame clones here, not all; method: immunoSEQ multiplex PCR. The sample lists approximately 150,000 clones, around 80% occurring once. This sequence joins TRBV11-3 and TRBJ1-2; D may be TRBD1 (6 bases). The TCR was taken from a young man in good health and CMV-seronegative. The sequencing sample was made of PBMCs. The DNA for the CDR3 is TGTGCCAGCAGCTACACAGGGAGCGGCTACACCTTC. Protein sequence: CASSYTGSGYTF. Looking up the rest from reference TRBV11-3 and TRBJ1-2 gives the full variable domain: EAGVVQSPRYKIIEKKQPVAFWCNPISGHNTLYWYLQNLGQGPELLIRYENEEAVDDSQLPKDRFSAERLKGVDSTLKIQPAELGDSAVYLCASSYTGSGYTFGSGTRLTVV.